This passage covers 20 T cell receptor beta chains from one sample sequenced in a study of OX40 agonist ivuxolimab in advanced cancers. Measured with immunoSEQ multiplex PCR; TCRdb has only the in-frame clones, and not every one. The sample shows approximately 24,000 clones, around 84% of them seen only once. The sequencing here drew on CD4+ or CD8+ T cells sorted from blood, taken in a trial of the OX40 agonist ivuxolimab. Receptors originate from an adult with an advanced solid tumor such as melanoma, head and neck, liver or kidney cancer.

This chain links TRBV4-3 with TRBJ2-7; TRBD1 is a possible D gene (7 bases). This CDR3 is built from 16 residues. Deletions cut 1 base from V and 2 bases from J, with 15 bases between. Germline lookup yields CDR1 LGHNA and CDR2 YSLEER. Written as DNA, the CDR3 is TGCGCCAGCAGCCAAGTGGAGGGGGGACAGACCTACGAGCAGTACTTC. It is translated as CASSQVEGGQTYEQYF.

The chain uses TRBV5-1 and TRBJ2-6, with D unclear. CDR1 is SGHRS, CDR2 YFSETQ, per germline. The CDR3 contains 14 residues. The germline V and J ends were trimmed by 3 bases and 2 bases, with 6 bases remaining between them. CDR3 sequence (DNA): TGCGCCAGCAGCTCGGGCCCTGGGGCCAACGTCCTGACTTTC. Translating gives CASSSGPGANVLTF. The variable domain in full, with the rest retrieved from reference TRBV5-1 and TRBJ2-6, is KAGVTQTPRYLIKTRGQQVTLSCSPISGHRSVSWYQQTPGQGLQFLFEYFSETQRNKGNFPGRFSGRQFSNSRSEMNVSTLELGDSALYLCASSSGPGANVLTFGAGSRLTVL.

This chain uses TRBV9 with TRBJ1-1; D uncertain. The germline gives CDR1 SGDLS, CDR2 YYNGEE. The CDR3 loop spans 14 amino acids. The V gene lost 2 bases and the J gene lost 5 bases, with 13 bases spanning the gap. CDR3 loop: CASSVLNGPTEAFF. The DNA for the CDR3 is TGTGCCAGCAGCGTCCTCAACGGACCGACTGAAGCTTTCTTT.

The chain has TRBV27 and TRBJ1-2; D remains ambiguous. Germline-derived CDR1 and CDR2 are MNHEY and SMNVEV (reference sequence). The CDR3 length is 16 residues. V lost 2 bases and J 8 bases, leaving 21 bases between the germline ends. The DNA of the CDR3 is TGTGCCAGCAGTTTAGCCCTGGGATCCCGCGGAAACGGCTACACCTTC. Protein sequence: CASSLALGSRGNGYTF.

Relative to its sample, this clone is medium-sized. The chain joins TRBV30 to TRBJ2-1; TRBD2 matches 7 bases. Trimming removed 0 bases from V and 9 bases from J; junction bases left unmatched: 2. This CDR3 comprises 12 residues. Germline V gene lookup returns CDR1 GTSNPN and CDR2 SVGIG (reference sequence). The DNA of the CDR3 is TGTGCCTGGAGTGTTGCGGGAGTTGAGCAGTTCTTC. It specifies CAWSVAGVEQFF.

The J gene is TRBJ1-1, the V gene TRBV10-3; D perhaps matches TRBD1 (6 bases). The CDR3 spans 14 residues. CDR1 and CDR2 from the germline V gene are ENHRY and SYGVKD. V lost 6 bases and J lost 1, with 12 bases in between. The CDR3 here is CAIRPSGQNTEAFF. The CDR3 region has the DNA TGTGCCATCAGACCTTCGGGACAGAACACTGAAGCTTTCTTT.

CDR3 sequence (DNA): TGTGCCAGCAGCTTTCGACGGGGTGAGCAGTTCTTC. The encoded protein is CASSFRRGEQFF. The chain has TRBV13 and TRBJ2-1; TRBD2 is a possible D gene (5 bases). The CDR3 runs 12 residues. V lost 3 bases and J 9 bases, leaving 9 bases between the germline ends. Germline CDR1 and CDR2: PRHDT and FYEKMQ (reference sequence).

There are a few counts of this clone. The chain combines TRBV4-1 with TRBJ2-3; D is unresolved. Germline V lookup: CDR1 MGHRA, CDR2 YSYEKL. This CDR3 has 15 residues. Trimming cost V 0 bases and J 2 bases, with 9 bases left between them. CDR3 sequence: CASSQDGHFTDTQYF. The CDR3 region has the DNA TGCGCCAGCAGCCAAGATGGGCACTTCACAGATACGCAGTATTTT.

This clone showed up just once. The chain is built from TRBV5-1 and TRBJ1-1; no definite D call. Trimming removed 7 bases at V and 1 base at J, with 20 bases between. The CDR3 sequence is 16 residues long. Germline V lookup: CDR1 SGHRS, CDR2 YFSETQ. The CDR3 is CASRTALYGGNTEAFF. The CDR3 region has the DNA TGCGCCAGCCGAACCGCCCTCTATGGCGGGAACACTGAAGCTTTCTTT.

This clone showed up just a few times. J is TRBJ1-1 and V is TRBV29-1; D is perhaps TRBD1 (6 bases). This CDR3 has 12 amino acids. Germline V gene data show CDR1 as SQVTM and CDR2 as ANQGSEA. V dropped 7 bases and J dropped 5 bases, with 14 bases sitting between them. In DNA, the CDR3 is TGCAGCGGGGGGCAGGGAGGAACTGAAGCTTTCTTT. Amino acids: CSGGQGGTEAFF.

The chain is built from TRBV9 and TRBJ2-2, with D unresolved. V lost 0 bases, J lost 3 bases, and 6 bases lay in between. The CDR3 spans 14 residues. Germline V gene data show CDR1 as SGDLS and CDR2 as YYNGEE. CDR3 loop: CASSVGGYTGELFF. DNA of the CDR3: TGTGCCAGCAGCGTAGGCGGCTACACCGGGGAGCTGTTTTTT. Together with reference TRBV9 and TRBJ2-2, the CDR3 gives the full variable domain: DSGVTQTPKHLITATGQRVTLRCSPRSGDLSVYWYQQSLDQGLQFLIQYYNGEERAKGNILERFSAQQFPDLHSELNLSSLELGDSALYFCASSVGGYTGELFFGEGSRLTVL.

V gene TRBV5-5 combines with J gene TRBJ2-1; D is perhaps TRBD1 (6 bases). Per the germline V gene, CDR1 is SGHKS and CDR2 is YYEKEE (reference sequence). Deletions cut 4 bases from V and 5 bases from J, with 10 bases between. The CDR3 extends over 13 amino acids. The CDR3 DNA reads TGTGCCAGCAGCAGAACAGGGAACAATGAGCAGTTCTTC. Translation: CASSRTGNNEQFF.

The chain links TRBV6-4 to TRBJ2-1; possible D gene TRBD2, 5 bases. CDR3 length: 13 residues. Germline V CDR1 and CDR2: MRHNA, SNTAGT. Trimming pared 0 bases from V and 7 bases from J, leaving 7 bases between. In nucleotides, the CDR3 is TGTGCCAGCAGTGACTCGGAGGCTAATGAGCAGTTCTTC. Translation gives CASSDSEANEQFF.

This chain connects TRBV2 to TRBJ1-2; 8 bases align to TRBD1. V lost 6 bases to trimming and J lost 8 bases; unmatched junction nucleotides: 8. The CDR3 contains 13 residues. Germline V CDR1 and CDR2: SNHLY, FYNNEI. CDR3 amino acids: CASRGDRPKGYTF. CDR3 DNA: TGTGCCAGCAGGGGGGACAGGCCCAAGGGCTACACCTTC.

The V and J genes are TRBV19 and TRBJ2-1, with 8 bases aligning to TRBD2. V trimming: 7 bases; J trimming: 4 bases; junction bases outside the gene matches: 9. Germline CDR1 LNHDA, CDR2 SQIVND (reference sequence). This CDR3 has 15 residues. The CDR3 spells CASIGKAGGYNEQFF. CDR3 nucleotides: TGTGCCAGTATAGGAAAGGCGGGAGGTTACAATGAGCAGTTCTTC.

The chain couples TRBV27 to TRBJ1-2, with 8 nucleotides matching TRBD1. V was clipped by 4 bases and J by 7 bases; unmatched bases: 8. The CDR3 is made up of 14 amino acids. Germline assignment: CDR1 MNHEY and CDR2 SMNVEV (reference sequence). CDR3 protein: CASSSGQGVFGYTF. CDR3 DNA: TGTGCCAGCAGTTCAGGACAGGGAGTATTTGGCTACACCTTC.

The CDR3 loop is CASSPTTGGETQYF. As DNA, the CDR3 is TGTGCCAGCTCACCAACGACAGGTGGAGAGACCCAGTACTTC. The V call is TRBV18, the J call TRBJ2-5, with a weak D call TRBD1 (6 bases). Germline V gene lookup returns CDR1 KGHSH and CDR2 LQKENI. Trimming removed 2 bases at V and 4 bases at J, with 11 bases between. This CDR3 spans 14 amino acids.

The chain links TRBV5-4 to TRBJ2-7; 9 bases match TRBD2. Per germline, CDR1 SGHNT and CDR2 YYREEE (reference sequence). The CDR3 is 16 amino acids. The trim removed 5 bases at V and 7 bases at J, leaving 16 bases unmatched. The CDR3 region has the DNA TGTGCCAGCAGTTCCCTCAATGCGGGGGGGCCAGGGGAGCAGTACTTC. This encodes CASSSLNAGGPGEQYF. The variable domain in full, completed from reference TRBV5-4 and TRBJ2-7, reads ETGVTQSPTHLIKTRGQQVTLRCSSQSGHNTVSWYQQALGQGPQFIFQYYREEENGRGNFPPRFSGLQFPNYSSELNVNALELDDSALYLCASSSLNAGGPGEQYFGPGTRLTVT.

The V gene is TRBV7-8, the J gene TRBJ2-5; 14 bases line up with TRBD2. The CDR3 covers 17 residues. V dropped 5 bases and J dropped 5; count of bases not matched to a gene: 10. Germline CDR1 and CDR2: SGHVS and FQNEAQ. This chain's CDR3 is CASSAPGLAGVRETQYF. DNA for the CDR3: TGTGCCAGCAGCGCACCGGGACTAGCGGGAGTGAGGGAGACCCAGTACTTC.

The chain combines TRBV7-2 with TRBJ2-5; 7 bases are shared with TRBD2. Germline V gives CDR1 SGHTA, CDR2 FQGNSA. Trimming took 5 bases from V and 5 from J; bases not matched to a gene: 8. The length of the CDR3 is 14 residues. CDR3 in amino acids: CASSPSGTGETQYF. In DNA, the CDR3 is TGTGCCAGCAGCCCCAGCGGGACCGGGGAGACCCAGTACTTC.